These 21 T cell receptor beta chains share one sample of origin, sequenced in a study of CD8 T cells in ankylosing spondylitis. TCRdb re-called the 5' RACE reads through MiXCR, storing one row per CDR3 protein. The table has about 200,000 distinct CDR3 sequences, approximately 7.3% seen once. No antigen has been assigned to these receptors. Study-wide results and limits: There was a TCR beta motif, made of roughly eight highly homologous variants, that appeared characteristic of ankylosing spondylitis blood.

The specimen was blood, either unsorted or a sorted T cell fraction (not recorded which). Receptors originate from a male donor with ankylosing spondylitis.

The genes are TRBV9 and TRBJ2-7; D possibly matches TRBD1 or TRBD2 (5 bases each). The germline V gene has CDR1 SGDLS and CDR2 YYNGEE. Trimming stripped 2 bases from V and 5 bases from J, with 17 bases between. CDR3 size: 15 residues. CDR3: CASSVGTVKGNEQYF. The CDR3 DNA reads TGTGCCAGCAGCGTGGGGACCGTCAAGGGTAACGAGCAGTACTTC.

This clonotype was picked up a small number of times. The CDR3 is CASISGLMNTEAFF. CDR3 sequence (DNA): TGTGCCAGCATATCGGGTCTCATGAACACTGAAGCTTTCTTT. The V and J genes are TRBV2 and TRBJ1-1; D unclear. This CDR3 has 14 amino acids. CDR1 is SNHLY and CDR2 is FYNNEI in the germline V gene. V was cut by 7 bases and J by 0 bases, with 12 bases left in between.

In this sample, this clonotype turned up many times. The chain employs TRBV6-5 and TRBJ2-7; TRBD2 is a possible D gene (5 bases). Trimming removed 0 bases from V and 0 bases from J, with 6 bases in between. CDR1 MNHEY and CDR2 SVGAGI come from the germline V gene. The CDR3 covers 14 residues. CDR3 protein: CASSYSGSSYEQYF. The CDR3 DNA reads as TGTGCCAGCAGTTACTCTGGGAGCTCCTACGAGCAGTACTTC.

CDR3 residues: CASSYSGSQRGSYNEQFF. The CDR3, as DNA: TGCGCCAGCAGCTATAGCGGGAGCCAAAGGGGCTCCTACAATGAGCAGTTCTTC. This rearrangement joins TRBV5-1 to TRBJ2-1; 9 bases align to TRBD2. J gave up 0 bases and V 3 bases, and 10 bases lay outside the gene matches. CDR1 and CDR2 (germline): SGHRS, YFSETQ. The CDR3 sequence is 18 residues long.

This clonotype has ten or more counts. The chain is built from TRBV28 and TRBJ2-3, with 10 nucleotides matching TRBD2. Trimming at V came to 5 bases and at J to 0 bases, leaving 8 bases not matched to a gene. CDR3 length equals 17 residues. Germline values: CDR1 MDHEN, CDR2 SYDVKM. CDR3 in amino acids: CASSPLLAGYSTDTQYF. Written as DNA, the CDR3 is TGTGCCAGCAGTCCCCTACTAGCGGGATATAGCACAGATACGCAGTATTTT.

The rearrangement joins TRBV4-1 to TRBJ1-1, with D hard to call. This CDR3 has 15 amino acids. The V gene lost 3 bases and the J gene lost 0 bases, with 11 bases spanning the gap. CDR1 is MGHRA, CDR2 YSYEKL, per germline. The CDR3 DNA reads TGCGCCAGCAGCCATGTGCGGCTGCTGAACACTGAAGCTTTCTTT. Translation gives CASSHVRLLNTEAFF.

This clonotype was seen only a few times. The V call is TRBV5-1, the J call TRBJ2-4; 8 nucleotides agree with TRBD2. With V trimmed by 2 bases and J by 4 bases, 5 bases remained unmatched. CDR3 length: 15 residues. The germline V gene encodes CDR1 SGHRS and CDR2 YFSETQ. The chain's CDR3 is CASSFLAGKKNIQYF. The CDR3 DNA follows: TGCGCCAGCAGCTTTCTAGCGGGCAAGAAAAACATTCAGTACTTC.

Here the CDR3 reads CASSLLAGVRAKNIQYF. CDR3 nucleotides: TGTGCCAGCAGCTTACTAGCGGGGGTTCGGGCCAAAAACATTCAGTACTTC. The chain carries TRBV7-9 and TRBJ2-4; 10 bases are a match to TRBD2. V was clipped by 2 bases and J by 1 base; unmatched bases: 5. The CDR3 totals 17 residues. Looked up from germline, CDR1 is SEHNR and CDR2 is FQNEAQ (reference sequence).

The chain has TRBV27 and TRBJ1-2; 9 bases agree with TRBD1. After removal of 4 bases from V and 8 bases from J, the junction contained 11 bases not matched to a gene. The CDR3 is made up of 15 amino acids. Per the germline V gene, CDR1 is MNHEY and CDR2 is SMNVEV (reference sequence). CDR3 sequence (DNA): TGTGCCAGCAGTTACTCTTCCGGGACAGGGTTCGGCTACACCTTC. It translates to CASSYSSGTGFGYTF.

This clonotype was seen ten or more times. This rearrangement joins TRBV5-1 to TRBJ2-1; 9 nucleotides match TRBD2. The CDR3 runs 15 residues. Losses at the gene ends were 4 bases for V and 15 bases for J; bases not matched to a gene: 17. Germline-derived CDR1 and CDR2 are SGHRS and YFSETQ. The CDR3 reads CASSPETSGPYNRFF. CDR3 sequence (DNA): TGCGCCAGCAGCCCCGAGACTAGCGGCCCTTATAATCGGTTCTTC.

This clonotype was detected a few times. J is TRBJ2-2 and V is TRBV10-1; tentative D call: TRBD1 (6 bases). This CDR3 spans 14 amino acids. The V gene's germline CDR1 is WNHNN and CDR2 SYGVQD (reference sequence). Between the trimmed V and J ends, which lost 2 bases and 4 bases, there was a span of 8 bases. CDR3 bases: TGCGCCAGCAGTGAGAGCAGGGGCACCGGGGAGCTGTTTTTT. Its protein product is CASSESRGTGELFF.

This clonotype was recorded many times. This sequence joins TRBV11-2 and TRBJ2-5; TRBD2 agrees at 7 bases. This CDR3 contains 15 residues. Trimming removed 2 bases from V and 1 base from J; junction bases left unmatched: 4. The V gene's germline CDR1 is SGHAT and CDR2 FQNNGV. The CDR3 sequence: CASSLLGGVQETQYF. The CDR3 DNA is TGTGCCAGCAGCTTATTGGGGGGGGTCCAAGAGACCCAGTACTTC.

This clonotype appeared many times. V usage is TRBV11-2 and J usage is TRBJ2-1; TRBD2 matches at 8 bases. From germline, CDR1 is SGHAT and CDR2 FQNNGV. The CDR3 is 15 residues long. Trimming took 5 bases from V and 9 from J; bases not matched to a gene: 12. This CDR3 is CASSTTSGGAAEQFF. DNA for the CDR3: TGTGCCAGCAGCACTACATCGGGGGGGGCCGCTGAGCAGTTCTTC. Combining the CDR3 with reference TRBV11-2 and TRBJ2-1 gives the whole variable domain EAGVAQSPRYKIIEKRQSVAFWCNPISGHATLYWYQQILGQGPKLLIQFQNNGVVDDSQLPKDRFSAERLKGVDSTLKIQPAKLEDSAVYLCASSTTSGGAAEQFFGPGTRLTVL.

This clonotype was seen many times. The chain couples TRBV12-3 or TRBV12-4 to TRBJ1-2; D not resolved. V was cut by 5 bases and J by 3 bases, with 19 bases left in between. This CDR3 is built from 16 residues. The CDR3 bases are TGTGCCAGCAGTCCCTCGGACGAAGAGGTTTACTATGGCTACACCTTC. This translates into CASSPSDEEVYYGYTF.

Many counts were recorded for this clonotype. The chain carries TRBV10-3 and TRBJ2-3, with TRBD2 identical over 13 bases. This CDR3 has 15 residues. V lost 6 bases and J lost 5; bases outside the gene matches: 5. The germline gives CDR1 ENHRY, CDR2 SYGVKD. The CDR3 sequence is CAIRGLAGVRDTQYF. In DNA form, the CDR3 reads TGTGCCATCAGAGGACTAGCGGGAGTCCGAGATACGCAGTATTTT.

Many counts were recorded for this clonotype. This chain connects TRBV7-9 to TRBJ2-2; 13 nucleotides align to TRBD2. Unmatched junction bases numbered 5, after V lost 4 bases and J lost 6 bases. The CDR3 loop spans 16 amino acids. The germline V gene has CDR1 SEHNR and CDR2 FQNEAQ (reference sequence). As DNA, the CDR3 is TGTGCCAGCAGCTCCCCGGGACTAGCGGGATCCGGGGAGCTGTTTTTT. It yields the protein CASSSPGLAGSGELFF.

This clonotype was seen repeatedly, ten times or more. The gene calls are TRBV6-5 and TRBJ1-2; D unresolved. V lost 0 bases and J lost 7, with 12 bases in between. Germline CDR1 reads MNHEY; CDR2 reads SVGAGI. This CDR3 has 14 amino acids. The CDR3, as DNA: TGTGCCAGCAGTTACTCGGAGGGAACGGTTGGCTACACCTTC. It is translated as CASSYSEGTVGYTF.

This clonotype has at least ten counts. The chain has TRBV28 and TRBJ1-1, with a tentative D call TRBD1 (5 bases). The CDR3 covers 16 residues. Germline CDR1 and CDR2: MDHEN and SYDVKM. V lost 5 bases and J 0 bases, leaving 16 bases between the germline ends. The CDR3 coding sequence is TGTGCCAGCAGTCCCACGGGGGACCGAATGAACACTGAAGCTTTCTTT. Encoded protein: CASSPTGDRMNTEAFF.

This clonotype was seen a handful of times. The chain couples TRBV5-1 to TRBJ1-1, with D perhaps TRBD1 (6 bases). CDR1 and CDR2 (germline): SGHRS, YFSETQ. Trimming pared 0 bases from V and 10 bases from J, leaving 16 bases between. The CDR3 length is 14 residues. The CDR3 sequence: CASSLEPTTGRAFF. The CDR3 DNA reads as TGCGCCAGCAGCTTGGAGCCAACCACAGGGAGAGCTTTCTTT.

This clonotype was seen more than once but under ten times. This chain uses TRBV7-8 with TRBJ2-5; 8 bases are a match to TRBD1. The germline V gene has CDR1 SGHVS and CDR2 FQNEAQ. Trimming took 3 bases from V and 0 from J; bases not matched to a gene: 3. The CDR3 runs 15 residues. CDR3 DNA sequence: TGTGCCAGCAGCTTGCCAGGGGGCTACCAAGAGACCCAGTACTTC. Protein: CASSLPGGYQETQYF. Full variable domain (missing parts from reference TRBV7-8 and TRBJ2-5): GAGVSQSPRYKVAKRGQDVALRCDPISGHVSLFWYQQALGQGPEFLTYFQNEAQLDKSGLPSDRFFAERPEGSVSTLKIQRTQQEDSAVYLCASSLPGGYQETQYFGPGTRLLVL.

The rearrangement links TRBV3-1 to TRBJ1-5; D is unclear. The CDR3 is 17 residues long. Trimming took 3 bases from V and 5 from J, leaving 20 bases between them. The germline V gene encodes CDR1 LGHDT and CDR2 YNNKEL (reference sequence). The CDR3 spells CASSHTSRNGGYQPQHF. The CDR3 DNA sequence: TGTGCCAGCAGCCACACTTCACGGAACGGAGGTTATCAGCCCCAGCATTTT.